The 17 T cell receptor beta chains below were found in one sample sequenced in a study of glioma-infiltrating T cells after dendritic cell vaccination. Data came from immunoSEQ multiplex PCR; TCRdb stores just in-frame clones and leaves some out. The data show about 87,000 clones, over 80% seen once. Noted time point: after dendritic cell vaccination, including at tumor progression/relapse. Sequencing used blood, obtained after dendritic cell vaccination. These receptors all stem from a human donor with glioblastoma.

The rearrangement links TRBV4-3 to TRBJ1-2, with 8 bases matching TRBD1. Germline CDR1 reads LGHNA; CDR2 reads YSLEER. V lost 0 bases, J lost 0 bases, and 9 bases stayed unmatched. This CDR3 comprises 18 residues. The CDR3 DNA sequence: TGCGCCAGCAGCCAAGATAAGGGACAGGTATCTTCTAACTATGGCTACACCTTC. Its translation is CASSQDKGQVSSNYGYTF.

V usage is TRBV30 and J usage is TRBJ1-5; TRBD1 might be the D (5 bases). Trimming took 0 bases from V and 7 from J, leaving 13 bases between them. Per germline, CDR1 GTSNPN and CDR2 SVGIG (reference sequence). The CDR3 loop spans 14 amino acids. Written as DNA, the CDR3 is TGTGCCTGGAGTGTAGGAGGGGTCAGGCAGCCCCAGCATTTT. Translating it yields CAWSVGGVRQPQHF.

This clone was seen once. This chain uses TRBV27 with TRBJ1-1; TRBD1 aligns across 11 bases. The V gene's germline CDR1 is MNHEY and CDR2 SMNVEV (reference sequence). The CDR3 runs to 15 residues. The J segment lost 2 bases and the V segment lost 3 bases, leaving 2 bases of the junction unmatched. This CDR3 reads CASSLWTGGNTEAFF. CDR3 bases: TGTGCCAGCAGTTTGTGGACAGGGGGCAACACTGAAGCTTTCTTT.

This chain uses TRBV5-1 with TRBJ1-1; 7 nucleotides agree with TRBD1. Losses at the gene ends were 0 bases for V and 7 bases for J; bases not matched to a gene: 3. In germline, CDR1 is SGHRS, CDR2 YFSETQ. The CDR3 loop spans 13 amino acids. CDR3 nucleotide sequence: TGCGCCAGCAGCTTGGACGGGACAGATGAAGCTTTCTTT. This gives the protein CASSLDGTDEAFF.

The rearrangement joins TRBV5-1 to TRBJ2-5; D possibly corresponds to TRBD2 (6 bases). Looked up from germline, CDR1 is SGHRS and CDR2 is YFSETQ. The CDR3 is made up of 15 amino acids. The V end was cut by 0 bases, the J end by 5 bases, with 14 bases between. For the CDR3, the DNA is TGCGCCAGCAGCTTGGGTGTCAACCGGGGGGAGACCCAGTACTTC. Its translation: CASSLGVNRGETQYF.

The chain combines TRBV2 with TRBJ1-2; 9 bases align to TRBD1. Germline V gene data show CDR1 as SNHLY and CDR2 as FYNNEI. V shed 6 bases, J shed 5 bases, and the junction held 1 base outside the gene matches. The CDR3 loop spans 12 amino acids. In DNA, the CDR3 is TGTGCCAGCAGACAGGGGGCTTATGGCTACACCTTC. Translation: CASRQGAYGYTF.

V and J are TRBV7-2 and TRBJ2-7; 7 bases are shared with TRBD2. Germline assignment: CDR1 SGHTA and CDR2 FQGNSA. V lost 2 bases to trimming and J lost 7 bases; unmatched junction nucleotides: 8. The CDR3 totals 14 residues. The CDR3 reads CASSLSAGQGEQYF. In DNA form, the CDR3 reads TGTGCCAGCAGCTTATCAGCGGGGCAGGGAGAGCAGTACTTC.

V usage is TRBV7-6 and J usage is TRBJ2-2, with TRBD1 matching 7 bases. Germline values: CDR1 SGHVS, CDR2 FNYEAQ. V lost 3 bases, J lost 4 bases, and 2 bases stayed unmatched. The length of the CDR3 is 14 residues. The CDR3 bases are TGTGCCAGCAGCTTGGGACAGCTCACCGGGGAGCTGTTTTTT. Amino acids: CASSLGQLTGELFF.

The CDR3 sequence is CASSWEGRETQYF. DNA of the CDR3: TGTGCCAGCAGTTGGGAGGGAAGAGAGACCCAGTACTTC. This sequence joins TRBV6-5 and TRBJ2-5; 7 bases agree with TRBD2. Trimming took 4 bases from V and 4 from J; bases not matched to a gene: 3. Germline loops: CDR1 MNHEY, CDR2 SVGAGI. The CDR3 runs to 13 residues.

This clone was counted once. The chain joins TRBV19 to TRBJ1-5, with 8 bases identical to TRBD1. The junction had 10 bases not matched to a gene; V was cut back by 9 bases and J by 0 bases. The CDR3 consists of 16 residues. CDR1 is LNHDA, CDR2 SQIVND, per germline (reference sequence). The CDR3 region is CASLSGGEVSNQPQHF. CDR3 coding DNA: TGTGCCAGCCTCTCAGGGGGCGAGGTTAGCAATCAGCCCCAGCATTTT.

The chain employs TRBV2 and TRBJ2-2, with 8 bases that match TRBD1. Looked up from germline, CDR1 is SNHLY and CDR2 is FYNNEI. The CDR3 is 16 amino acids. The trim removed 6 bases at V and 1 base at J, leaving 7 bases unmatched. This chain's CDR3 is CASSPGQGLNTGELFF. The DNA of the CDR3 is TGTGCCAGCAGCCCCGGACAGGGATTGAACACCGGGGAGCTGTTTTTT.

This clone was found many times. This rearrangement joins TRBV6-1 to TRBJ1-6; D is unresolved. The germline V and J ends were trimmed by 4 bases and 10 bases, with 14 bases remaining between them. Germline loops: CDR1 MNHNS, CDR2 SASEGT. CDR3 length: 14 amino acids. In DNA, the CDR3 is TGTGCCAGCAGTGGAGGAAGCTCCAGCTCACCCCTCCACTTT. Amino acids: CASSGGSSSSPLHF.

The CDR3, as DNA: TGTGCCAGCAGCTTGCCTAGCGGGGGGTCAGGGTACAATGAGCAGTTCTTC. Translating it yields CASSLPSGGSGYNEQFF. This chain uses TRBV5-6 with TRBJ2-1; 11 bases map to TRBD2. This CDR3 is 17 amino acids long. Trimming took 1 base from V and 4 from J; bases not matched to a gene: 7. Germline V gene lookup returns CDR1 SGHDT and CDR2 YYEEEE.

The rearrangement links TRBV6-4 to TRBJ2-7, with TRBD1 matching 9 bases. This CDR3 has 14 residues. Trimming took 11 bases from V and 3 from J; bases not matched to a gene: 11. CDR1 and CDR2 (germline): MRHNA, SNTAGT. The chain's CDR3 is CASPSGQGIYEQYF. DNA for the CDR3: TGTGCCTCTCCGTCGGGACAGGGTATCTACGAGCAGTACTTC.

This clone has just a few counts. The chain joins TRBV5-4 to TRBJ2-1, with D maybe TRBD2 (7 bases). CDR1 is SGHNT and CDR2 is YYREEE in the germline V gene (reference sequence). The CDR3 totals 18 residues. Trimming removed 0 bases from V and 9 bases from J, with 25 bases in between. CDR3 DNA sequence: TGTGCCAGCAGCTTGGGCTCTAGGGGGGGTACGAGGATTGGTGAGCAGTTCTTC. Its translation: CASSLGSRGGTRIGEQFF.

The chain links TRBV30 to TRBJ1-5; TRBD1 matches 7 bases. The length of the CDR3 is 17 residues. V gave up 2 bases and J gave up 4 bases; unmatched junction bases: 14. Germline CDR1 and CDR2: GTSNPN and SVGIG (reference sequence). The CDR3 here is CAWSINWGDSSNQPQHF. The DNA for the CDR3 is TGTGCCTGGAGTATTAACTGGGGGGACAGTTCTAATCAGCCCCAGCATTTT.

The chain links TRBV2 to TRBJ2-3; 10 bases align to TRBD2. J lost 4 bases, V lost 4 bases, and 8 bases had no gene match. Per germline, CDR1 SNHLY and CDR2 FYNNEI. The CDR3 spans 16 residues. CDR3 nucleotide sequence: TGTGCCAGCAGTGGGGGCAGCGGGGGGGCCGCAGATACGCAGTATTTT. Translation gives CASSGGSGGAADTQYF.